Listed here are 26 T cell receptor beta chains from one sample, sequenced in a study of CD8 T cells in ankylosing spondylitis. Each CDR3 protein gets one entry after TCRdb re-called the 5' RACE reads with MiXCR. This table holds tens of thousands of distinct CDR3 sequences, 3% to 4% found once. What was sequenced was blood, either unsorted or a sorted T cell fraction (not recorded which). The receptor set was obtained from a female donor with ankylosing spondylitis or in good health (not recorded which).

This clonotype was detected ten times or more. The chain uses TRBV9 and TRBJ2-5, with unresolved D. The CDR3 contains 13 residues. V dropped 0 bases and J dropped 1 base, with 4 bases sitting between them. CDR1 SGDLS and CDR2 YYNGEE come from the germline V gene. The CDR3 loop reads CASSVGPQETQYF. The CDR3 DNA sequence: TGTGCCAGCAGCGTAGGCCCCCAAGAGACCCAGTACTTC.

This clonotype was picked up many times. The V gene is TRBV9, the J gene TRBJ2-3; 8 bases match TRBD1. Germline V gives CDR1 SGDLS, CDR2 YYNGEE. V dropped 4 bases and J dropped 4; count of bases not matched to a gene: 11. The CDR3 is 16 amino acids. The CDR3 loop reads CASSPRGQGAADTQYF. CDR3 coding DNA: TGTGCCAGCAGCCCCCGAGGACAGGGAGCGGCAGATACGCAGTATTTT.

This clonotype was counted at least ten times. This chain joins TRBV9 and TRBJ2-5; D perhaps matches TRBD1 (6 bases). This CDR3 has 13 residues. Germline V CDR1 and CDR2: SGDLS, YYNGEE. The V end lost 4 bases, the J end lost 1 base, and 8 bases lay between the germline ends. The CDR3 coding sequence is TGTGCCAGCAGCCCAGGGGTCCAAGAGACCCAGTACTTC. This encodes CASSPGVQETQYF.

This clonotype was found many times. The rearrangement links TRBV9 to TRBJ2-2, with 7 bases fitting TRBD1. V shed 4 bases, J shed 4 bases, and the junction held 4 bases outside the gene matches. This CDR3 is built from 14 residues. The germline gives CDR1 SGDLS, CDR2 YYNGEE. Here the CDR3 DNA reads TGTGCCAGCAGCAACAACAGGGGCACCGGGGAGCTGTTTTTT. This encodes CASSNNRGTGELFF.

This clonotype was detected many times. The chain is built from TRBV9 and TRBJ2-7; TRBD2 aligns across 9 bases. The trim removed 1 base at V and 4 bases at J, leaving 6 bases unmatched. The CDR3 spans 15 residues. Germline loops: CDR1 SGDLS, CDR2 YYNGEE. The CDR3 DNA reads TGTGCCAGCAGCGTATTACCTAGCGGGGATTACGAGCAGTACTTC. Translating it yields CASSVLPSGDYEQYF.

This clonotype was observed many times. The rearrangement joins TRBV9 to TRBJ2-2; 9 bases agree with TRBD1. The germline V gene has CDR1 SGDLS and CDR2 YYNGEE. V shed 4 bases and J 3 bases; nucleotides not matched to a gene: 7. The CDR3 consists of 16 residues. Here the CDR3 DNA reads TGTGCCAGCAGCCAAAAACAGGGGGCGGACACCGGGGAGCTGTTTTTT. It translates to CASSQKQGADTGELFF.

This clonotype was observed at least ten times. V is TRBV9 and J is TRBJ1-1; D remains ambiguous. Germline V gene sequence: CDR1 SGDLS, CDR2 YYNGEE. This CDR3 contains 13 residues. V lost 3 bases and J lost 3, with 9 bases in between. CDR3 sequence: CASSGRSDTEAFF. The CDR3, as DNA: TGTGCCAGCAGCGGAAGGTCTGACACTGAAGCTTTCTTT.

This clonotype occurred many times. The V gene is TRBV9, the J gene TRBJ1-1, with D possibly being TRBD1 (5 bases). The germline gives CDR1 SGDLS, CDR2 YYNGEE. The CDR3 runs to 15 residues. V was shortened by 3 bases and J by 1 base, with 13 bases between the two germline ends. CDR3 loop: CASSDIGGKNTEAFF. The CDR3 DNA reads TGTGCCAGCAGCGACATTGGGGGAAAGAACACTGAAGCTTTCTTT.

This clonotype was observed at least ten times. The rearrangement joins TRBV9 to TRBJ2-3; no firm D call. With 1 base removed from V and 0 bases from J, the gap between germline ends came to 12 bases. CDR3 length equals 16 residues. Germline V gives CDR1 SGDLS, CDR2 YYNGEE. The CDR3 region has the DNA TGTGCCAGCAGCGTAATGGTGGGTGGAAGCACAGATACGCAGTATTTT. This sequence encodes CASSVMVGGSTDTQYF.

This clonotype was detected many times. The chain is built from TRBV9 and TRBJ2-1; 7 bases align to TRBD2. V shed 2 bases, J shed 10 bases, and the junction held 3 bases outside the gene matches. Germline assignment: CDR1 SGDLS and CDR2 YYNGEE. The CDR3 consists of 12 residues. The CDR3 DNA follows: TGTGCCAGCAGCGTCTCTAGCGGAGAGCAGTTCTTC. Its protein product is CASSVSSGEQFF.

This clonotype was detected ten times or more. DNA for the CDR3: TGTGCCAGCAGCGGACAGGCGATAAAATGGGGCAATCAGCCCCAGCATTTT. It codes for CASSGQAIKWGNQPQHF. V is TRBV21-1 and J is TRBJ1-5; TRBD1, as called in the table, went unchecked against the DNA. TRBV21-1 is recorded as a pseudogene. The CDR3 totals 17 residues.

This clonotype was observed many times. The rearrangement joins TRBV9 to TRBJ2-7, with TRBD1 matching over 9 bases. This CDR3 is 15 amino acids long. The ends lost 3 bases at V and 6 bases at J; junction bases unmatched: 10. Germline CDR1 reads SGDLS; CDR2 reads YYNGEE. This CDR3 is CASSAGQGTISEQYF. CDR3 nucleotide sequence: TGTGCCAGCAGCGCAGGACAGGGGACCATCTCCGAGCAGTACTTC. The full variable domain, rest sourced from reference TRBV9 and TRBJ2-7, is DSGVTQTPKHLITATGQRVTLRCSPRSGDLSVYWYQQSLDQGLQFLIQYYNGEERAKGNILERFSAQQFPDLHSELNLSSLELGDSALYFCASSAGQGTISEQYFGPGTRLTVT.

This clonotype is categorized as medium-sized (0.01 to 0.1%). The chain links TRBV9 to TRBJ2-1; 9 bases are a match to TRBD2. CDR3 length: 14 residues. Germline V gene data show CDR1 as SGDLS and CDR2 as YYNGEE. Trimming removed 5 bases from V and 9 bases from J; junction bases left unmatched: 9. The CDR3 DNA reads TGTGCCAGCAGTGTGGGCGGGGGGGATTTTGAGCAGTTCTTC. Translating it yields CASSVGGGDFEQFF. The full variable domain, completed using reference TRBV9 and TRBJ2-1, is DSGVTQTPKHLITATGQRVTLRCSPRSGDLSVYWYQQSLDQGLQFLIQYYNGEERAKGNILERFSAQQFPDLHSELNLSSLELGDSALYFCASSVGGGDFEQFFGPGTRLTVL.

This clonotype was counted at least ten times. The chain couples TRBV9 to TRBJ2-1; D possibly uses TRBD1 or TRBD2 (5 bases each). The V gene lost 3 bases and the J gene lost 0 bases, with 10 bases spanning the gap. CDR1 and CDR2 (germline): SGDLS, YYNGEE. The CDR3 runs 15 residues. The CDR3 region has the DNA TGTGCCAGCAGCGATAGTGGGGGCTCCTACAATGAGCAGTTCTTC. Protein product: CASSDSGGSYNEQFF.

This clonotype was found many times. The chain has TRBV9 and TRBJ2-3, with D perhaps TRBD2 (6 bases). Germline CDR1 reads SGDLS; CDR2 reads YYNGEE. Trimming took 7 bases from V and 2 from J, leaving 17 bases between them. This CDR3 contains 15 residues. Here the CDR3 reads CASAPRAGITDTQYF. The CDR3 nucleotides are TGTGCCAGCGCCCCCCGGGCGGGGATCACAGATACGCAGTATTTT.

Ten or more counts support this clonotype. J is TRBJ2-3 and V is TRBV9, with 7 bases identical to TRBD2. J lost 6 bases, V lost 0 bases, and 10 bases had no gene match. CDR1 and CDR2 from the germline V gene are SGDLS and YYNGEE. The CDR3 runs 16 residues. CDR3 DNA sequence: TGTGCCAGCAGCGTAGGAGCGGGACCCGCCGCGGATACGCAGTATTTT. This translates into CASSVGAGPAADTQYF.

This clonotype was picked up many times. The rearrangement uses TRBV9 and TRBJ2-7, with D hard to call. Germline-derived CDR1 and CDR2 are SGDLS and YYNGEE. V lost 1 base, J lost 6 bases, and 11 bases lay in between. This CDR3 region has 13 residues. CDR3 in amino acids: CASSVHGNSEQYF. The CDR3 DNA sequence: TGTGCCAGCAGCGTACATGGGAATTCCGAGCAGTACTTC.

This clonotype was seen repeatedly, ten times or more. This rearrangement joins TRBV9 to TRBJ2-5; 11 bases match TRBD2. V was clipped by 3 bases and J by 1 base; unmatched bases: 5. The germline V gene encodes CDR1 SGDLS and CDR2 YYNGEE. The CDR3 contains 16 residues. The CDR3 DNA reads as TGTGCCAGCAGCGGCCGACTAGCGGGACCCCAAGAGACCCAGTACTTC. This sequence encodes CASSGRLAGPQETQYF.

This clonotype was observed many times. The chain couples TRBV9 to TRBJ2-5, with TRBD2 identical over 9 bases. V lost 3 bases to trimming and J lost 2 bases; unmatched junction nucleotides: 5. Per germline, CDR1 SGDLS and CDR2 YYNGEE. The CDR3 is 15 residues long. In DNA form, the CDR3 reads TGTGCCAGCAGCGCAGGACTAGCGCAGCAAGAGACCCAGTACTTC. Translation: CASSAGLAQQETQYF.

This clonotype was observed many times. This chain connects TRBV9 to TRBJ1-2, with 7 positions matching TRBD1. Trimming at V came to 3 bases and at J to 4 bases, leaving 6 bases not matched to a gene. The CDR3 has 14 amino acids. Germline values: CDR1 SGDLS, CDR2 YYNGEE. This CDR3 reads CASSGLTGSYGYTF. The CDR3 region has the DNA TGTGCCAGCAGCGGACTGACAGGGTCCTATGGCTACACCTTC.

There are many counts of this clonotype. V usage is TRBV9 and J usage is TRBJ2-5; TRBD2 agrees at 8 bases. CDR1 is SGDLS and CDR2 is YYNGEE in the germline V gene. The junction had 10 bases not matched to a gene; V was cut back by 1 base and J by 5 bases. The CDR3 has 16 residues. The CDR3 DNA is TGTGCCAGCAGCGTAAGCCCTAGCGGGCGTACGGAGACCCAGTACTTC. The encoded protein is CASSVSPSGRTETQYF.

Ten or more counts support this clonotype. DNA of the CDR3: TGTGCCAGCAGCGGTTGGGACAGACCTAGCTCTGGGGCCAACGTCCTGACTTTC. It translates to CASSGWDRPSSGANVLTF. The rearrangement links TRBV9 to TRBJ2-6; 7 bases are a match to TRBD1. This CDR3 comprises 18 residues. CDR1 is SGDLS, CDR2 YYNGEE, per germline. The ends lost 3 bases at V and 0 bases at J; junction bases unmatched: 9.

Many counts were recorded for this clonotype. The genes are TRBV9 and TRBJ2-7; no firm D call. This CDR3 has 13 amino acids. CDR1 is SGDLS, CDR2 YYNGEE, per germline. Trimming stripped 0 bases from V and 9 bases from J, with 13 bases between. CDR3 loop: CASSVGSLSWQYF. Here the CDR3 DNA reads TGTGCCAGCAGCGTAGGGTCCCTTTCGTGGCAGTACTTC.

This clonotype was observed at least ten times. The CDR3 region is CASSVSSDRLNTQYF. The DNA for the CDR3 is TGTGCCAGCAGCGTAAGTTCGGACCGACTGAATACGCAGTATTTT. This sequence joins TRBV9 and TRBJ2-3, with D unclear. Germline CDR1 is SGDLS and CDR2 is YYNGEE. The CDR3 runs 15 residues. The V and J ends lost 1 base and 7 bases respectively, with 16 bases between them.

This clonotype was recorded many times. V and J are TRBV9 and TRBJ2-6, with 7 bases lining up with TRBD1. The CDR3 length is 17 residues. CDR1 is SGDLS, CDR2 YYNGEE, per germline. J gave up 0 bases and V 3 bases, and 6 bases lay outside the gene matches. This CDR3 reads CASSARDSISGANVLTF. As DNA, the CDR3 is TGTGCCAGCAGCGCCCGGGACAGCATCTCTGGGGCCAACGTCCTGACTTTC.

This clonotype was detected many times. V and J are TRBV9 and TRBJ2-3; TRBD2 might be the D (5 bases). The germline CDR1 and CDR2 sequences are SGDLS and YYNGEE. This CDR3 region has 15 residues. Trimming stripped 3 bases from V and 5 bases from J, with 16 bases between. In DNA form, the CDR3 reads TGTGCCAGCAGCGCCTTGACTACCCCGAGAGATACGCAGTATTTT. As protein: CASSALTTPRDTQYF.